Listed below are T cell receptor beta chains from one sample, sequenced in a study of identical twins. One entry per CDR3 protein, called by TCRdb with MiXCR from the 5' RACE reads. Found here are around 690,000 distinct CDR3 sequences, 20% to 25% of them singletons; the top ten hold approximately 4.5%. The data also belong to a second study, concerning T cells expressing NK-cell markers.

What was sequenced was PBMCs. Receptor source: a woman aged 18-35 years in good health. The CDR3 runs from the conserved cysteine through the conserved F or W. D genes are given only for firm matches. Not all rows give a size; the values are once, few, many and, for expanded clones, a class.

CDR3 protein,CDR3 DNA,V gene,D gene,clone size,J gene
CATQGAHYEQYF,TGCGCCACACAGGGGGCGCATTACGAGCAGTACTTC,TRBV10-2,TRBD1,.,TRBJ2-7
CASSSEARRSTGELFF,TGTGCCAGCAGCTCGGAGGCCCGAAGAAGCACCGGGGAGCTGTTTTTT,TRBV7-2,.,few,TRBJ2-2
CASSSPFSGGFTGELFF,TGTGCCAGCAGCTCCCCGTTTAGCGGGGGATTCACCGGGGAGCTGTTTTTT,TRBV7-9,TRBD2,.,TRBJ2-2
CASSLAGVDYEQYF,TGTGCCAGCAGTTTGGCGGGAGTAGACTACGAGCAGTACTTC,TRBV12-3/TRBV12-4,TRBD2,many,TRBJ2-7
CASRFRDRGNTGELFF,TGCGCCAGCAGATTCCGGGACAGGGGGAACACCGGGGAGCTGTTTTTT,TRBV5-1,TRBD1,.,TRBJ2-2
CASSFGQGALNIQYF,TGCGCCAGCAGCTTCGGACAGGGTGCCCTAAACATTCAGTACTTC,TRBV5-1,TRBD1,.,TRBJ2-4
CSAREEGRDYNEQFF,TGCAGTGCTAGAGAAGAGGGGCGAGACTACAATGAGCAGTTCTTC,TRBV20-1,.,few,TRBJ2-1
CAISESGTGVYEQYF,TGTGCCATCAGTGAGTCCGGGACAGGGGTCTACGAGCAGTACTTC,TRBV10-3,TRBD1,many,TRBJ2-7
CSAITPGRTDTQYF,TGCAGTGCTATTACCCCCGGGAGGACAGATACGCAGTATTTT,TRBV20-1,TRBD2,.,TRBJ2-3
CASSYASWGSYEQYF,TGTGCCAGCAGTTACGCTAGTTGGGGCTCCTACGAGCAGTACTTC,TRBV6-5,.,.,TRBJ2-7
CASSVDIRETQYF,TGTGCCAGCAGCGTAGACATAAGAGAGACCCAGTACTTC,TRBV9,.,once,TRBJ2-5
CSVETSGMYEQYF,TGCAGTGTAGAAACTAGCGGGATGTACGAGCAGTACTTC,TRBV20-1,TRBD2,.,TRBJ2-7
CASSLRRANEQFF,TGTGCCAGCAGCTTACGCAGGGCTAATGAGCAGTTCTTC,TRBV7-2,.,.,TRBJ2-1
CASSSSDPSRETQYF,TGTGCCAGCAGTTCCTCGGATCCTAGCCGGGAGACCCAGTACTTC,TRBV6-5,.,few,TRBJ2-5
CATSRSSGRYRNEQFF,TGTGCCACCAGCAGGTCTAGCGGGAGGTATCGCAATGAGCAGTTCTTC,TRBV15,TRBD2,once,TRBJ2-1
CASSLKWTSGGPEGRELFF,TGTGCCAGCAGCTTGAAATGGACTAGCGGGGGCCCGGAGGGGCGGGAGCTGTTTTTT,TRBV5-6,TRBD2,.,TRBJ2-2
CASSSGTGFVEQYF,TGCGCCAGCAGCTCCGGGACAGGGTTTGTCGAGCAGTACTTC,TRBV5-1,TRBD1,few,TRBJ2-7
CSAREGSNQPQHF,TGCAGTGCTAGGGAAGGCAGCAATCAGCCCCAGCATTTT,TRBV20-1,.,many,TRBJ1-5
CASRGTGDGYTF,TGTGCCAGCAGGGGTACGGGCGATGGCTACACCTTC,TRBV28,.,many,TRBJ1-2
CASGGKTNTGELFF,TGTGCCTCCGGAGGTAAAACTAACACCGGGGAGCTGTTTTTT,TRBV10-3,.,.,TRBJ2-2
CASSPTPGQGAEQFF,TGCGCCAGCAGCCCAACCCCGGGACAGGGGGCAGAGCAGTTCTTC,TRBV5-1,TRBD1,many,TRBJ2-1
CASSRDVDYGYTF,TGTGCCAGCAGCCGGGACGTCGACTATGGCTACACCTTC,TRBV2,.,many,TRBJ1-2
CASSPLRQPSYEQYF,TGTGCCAGCAGCCCCTTGCGGCAGCCCTCCTACGAGCAGTACTTC,TRBV3-1,.,few,TRBJ2-7
CASSPSRGPDTQYF,TGTGCCAGCTCACCGAGCAGGGGCCCCGATACGCAGTATTTT,TRBV18,.,.,TRBJ2-3
CASSYVRGFRTDTQYF,TGTGCCAGCAGTTACGTCCGGGGTTTTAGGACAGATACGCAGTATTTT,TRBV6-2/TRBV6-3,.,.,TRBJ2-3
CASLGQGNYGYTF,TGTGCCAGCCTCGGACAGGGCAACTATGGCTACACCTTC,TRBV10-3,TRBD1,.,TRBJ1-2
CASSNVEDRGLNEQFF,TGTGCCAGCAGCAATGTAGAGGACAGGGGTTTGAATGAGCAGTTCTTC,TRBV21-1,.,few,TRBJ2-1
CASSYTSTDTQYF,TGTGCCAGCAGCTACACTAGCACAGATACGCAGTATTTT,TRBV7-2,.,.,TRBJ2-3
CSVEGRTSGSTDTQYF,TGCAGCGTTGAGGGACGGACTAGCGGGAGCACAGATACGCAGTATTTT,TRBV29-1,TRBD2,.,TRBJ2-3
CASSSKENGTGGGRAEAFF,TGTGCCAGCAGCTCCAAGGAGAATGGGACAGGGGGAGGAAGGGCTGAAGCTTTCTTT,TRBV21-1,.,.,TRBJ1-1
CASSLGRTGDNSPLHF,TGCGCCAGCAGCTTGGGACGGACAGGGGATAATTCACCCCTCCACTTT,TRBV5-1,TRBD1,.,TRBJ1-6
CASSYRGQGEQYF,TGTGCCAGCAGTTACAGGGGACAGGGCGAGCAGTACTTC,TRBV6-6,TRBD1,few,TRBJ2-7
CASSYRTTDTQYF,TGTGCCAGCAGTTACAGAACCACAGATACGCAGTATTTT,TRBV6-6,.,.,TRBJ2-3
CASSLSGSGPYEQYF,TGTGCCAGCAGCTTGTCCGGGTCCGGTCCATACGAGCAGTACTTC,TRBV5-6,.,few,TRBJ2-7
CASIMGSGPTGELFF,TGCGCCAGCATAATGGGGAGCGGTCCCACCGGGGAGCTGTTTTTT,TRBV5-1,.,few,TRBJ2-2
CSARQGVEAFF,TGCAGTGCGCGGCAGGGGGTTGAAGCTTTCTTT,TRBV20-1,TRBD1,few,TRBJ1-1
CSASVDRNSPLHF,TGCAGTGCTAGTGTTGACAGAAATTCACCCCTCCACTTT,TRBV20-1,.,few,TRBJ1-6
CASSFGGGQPQHF,TGTGCCAGCAGCTTCGGGGGTGGGCAGCCCCAGCATTTT,TRBV7-6,.,.,TRBJ1-5
CASSYSGGRANEQFF,TGTGCCAGCAGTTACTCGGGCGGGAGGGCGAATGAGCAGTTCTTC,TRBV6-2/TRBV6-3,TRBD2,.,TRBJ2-1
CASSARGNEQFF,TGTGCCAGCAGTGCGAGAGGTAATGAGCAGTTCTTC,TRBV6-5,.,few,TRBJ2-1
CASSLLHRVVDEQFF,TGTGCCAGCAGCTTGCTCCATCGGGTCGTGGATGAGCAGTTCTTC,TRBV5-5,.,.,TRBJ2-1
CASSRLAHDYGYTF,TGTGCCAGCAGCCGCTTGGCGCACGACTATGGCTACACCTTC,TRBV12-3/TRBV12-4,.,many,TRBJ1-2
CASSESFNEQFF,TGTGCCAGCAGTGAATCGTTCAATGAGCAGTTCTTC,TRBV7-2,.,few,TRBJ2-1
CASSEYVRYEQYF,TGTGCCAGCAGTGAATATGTGCGTTACGAGCAGTACTTC,TRBV25-1,.,.,TRBJ2-7
CASTVNRDEQYF,TGCGCCAGCACGGTGAATCGGGACGAGCAGTACTTC,TRBV5-1,.,.,TRBJ2-7
CSASIRNTDTQYF,TGCAGTGCTTCGATCCGGAACACAGATACGCAGTATTTT,TRBV20-1,.,many,TRBJ2-3
CASSLMDGSGNEQFF,TGTGCCAGCAGCCTGATGGATGGATCGGGGAATGAGCAGTTCTTC,TRBV7-8,.,few,TRBJ2-1
CSARVGTGSSEQYF,TGCAGTGCTAGAGTGGGGACAGGGTCTAGCGAGCAGTACTTC,TRBV20-1,TRBD1,many,TRBJ2-7
CSATPLGLAGVYEQYF,TGCAGTGCTACCCCCTTAGGGCTAGCGGGAGTCTACGAGCAGTACTTC,TRBV20-1,TRBD2,.,TRBJ2-7
CASRGPNKETQYF,TGTGCCAGCCGGGGGCCGAACAAAGAGACCCAGTACTTC,TRBV7-2,.,.,TRBJ2-5
CSARDEAARVYEQFF,TGCAGTGCTAGAGATGAAGCAGCTAGAGTTTATGAGCAGTTCTTC,TRBV20-1,.,few,TRBJ2-1
CASSLYPGQITDTQYF,TGTGCCAGCAGCTTGTACCCGGGGCAAATCACAGATACGCAGTATTTT,TRBV5-5,.,many,TRBJ2-3
CASSPGQRRTEAFF,TGTGCCAGCAGTCCGGGACAGCGAAGGACTGAAGCTTTCTTT,TRBV6-1,TRBD1,.,TRBJ1-1